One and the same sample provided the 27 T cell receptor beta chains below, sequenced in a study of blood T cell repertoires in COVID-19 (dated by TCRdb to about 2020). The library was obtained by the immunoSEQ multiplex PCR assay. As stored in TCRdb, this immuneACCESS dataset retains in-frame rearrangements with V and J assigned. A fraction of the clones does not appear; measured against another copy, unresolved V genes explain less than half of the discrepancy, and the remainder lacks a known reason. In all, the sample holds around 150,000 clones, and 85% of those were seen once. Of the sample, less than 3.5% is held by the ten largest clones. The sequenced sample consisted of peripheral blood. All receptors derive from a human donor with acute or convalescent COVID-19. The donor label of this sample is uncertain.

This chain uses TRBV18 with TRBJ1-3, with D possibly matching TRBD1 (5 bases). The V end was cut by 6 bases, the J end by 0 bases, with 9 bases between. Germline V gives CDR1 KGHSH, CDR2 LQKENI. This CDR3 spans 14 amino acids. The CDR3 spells CASSTGGSGNTIYF. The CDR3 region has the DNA TGTGCCAGCTCCACCGGGGGCTCTGGAAACACCATATATTTT.

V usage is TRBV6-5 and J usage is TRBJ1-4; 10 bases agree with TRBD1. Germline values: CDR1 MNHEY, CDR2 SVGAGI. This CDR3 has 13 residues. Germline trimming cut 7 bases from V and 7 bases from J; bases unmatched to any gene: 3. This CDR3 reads CASKTGGSEKLFF. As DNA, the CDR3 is TGTGCCAGCAAGACAGGGGGCAGTGAAAAACTGTTTTTT.

Here the CDR3 reads CASSLGLAPTSSYEQYF. DNA of the CDR3: TGTGCCAGCAGTTTAGGACTAGCCCCGACCAGCTCCTACGAGCAGTACTTC. This chain joins TRBV27 and TRBJ2-7; TRBD2 agrees at 8 bases. The CDR3 consists of 17 residues. The germline V gene has CDR1 MNHEY and CDR2 SMNVEV (reference sequence). Trimming at V came to 2 bases and at J to 0 bases, leaving 9 bases not matched to a gene.

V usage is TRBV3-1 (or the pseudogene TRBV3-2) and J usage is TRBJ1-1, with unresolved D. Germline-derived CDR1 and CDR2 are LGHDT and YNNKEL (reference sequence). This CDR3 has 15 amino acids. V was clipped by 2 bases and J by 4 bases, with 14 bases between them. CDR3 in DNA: TGTGCCAGCAGCCAATTCGTCCTCCGGGGCACTGAAGCTTTCTTT. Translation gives CASSQFVLRGTEAFF.

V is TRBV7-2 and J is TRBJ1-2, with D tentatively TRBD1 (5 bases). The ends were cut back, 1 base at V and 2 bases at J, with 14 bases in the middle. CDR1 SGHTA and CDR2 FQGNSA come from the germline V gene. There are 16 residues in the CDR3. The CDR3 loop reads CASSLELVRANYGYTF. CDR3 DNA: TGTGCCAGCAGCTTAGAGTTAGTCAGGGCAAACTATGGCTACACCTTC.

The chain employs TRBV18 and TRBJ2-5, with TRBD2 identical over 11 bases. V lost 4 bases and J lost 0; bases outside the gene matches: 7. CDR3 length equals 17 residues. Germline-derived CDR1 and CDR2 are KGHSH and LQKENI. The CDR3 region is CASSRASGGSYQETQYF. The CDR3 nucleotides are TGTGCCAGCTCACGGGCTAGCGGGGGGTCTTACCAAGAGACCCAGTACTTC.

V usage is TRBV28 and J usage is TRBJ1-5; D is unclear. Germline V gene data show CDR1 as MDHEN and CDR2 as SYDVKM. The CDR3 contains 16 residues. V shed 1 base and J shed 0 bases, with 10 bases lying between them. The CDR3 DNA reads TGTGCCAGCAGTTTATCGCGTACCCTTAGCAATCAGCCCCAGCATTTT. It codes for CASSLSRTLSNQPQHF.

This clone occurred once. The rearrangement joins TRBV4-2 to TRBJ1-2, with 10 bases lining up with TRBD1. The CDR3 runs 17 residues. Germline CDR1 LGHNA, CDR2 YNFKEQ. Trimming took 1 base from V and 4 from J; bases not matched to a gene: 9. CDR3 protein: CASSQGYGQGGFYGYTF. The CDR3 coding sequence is TGTGCCAGCAGCCAAGGCTACGGACAGGGGGGCTTCTATGGCTACACCTTC.

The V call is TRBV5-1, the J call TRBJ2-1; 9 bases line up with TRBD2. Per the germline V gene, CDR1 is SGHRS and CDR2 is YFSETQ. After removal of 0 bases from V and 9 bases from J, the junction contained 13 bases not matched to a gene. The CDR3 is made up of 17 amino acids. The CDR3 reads CASSLAIGRGGPSEQFF. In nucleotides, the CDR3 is TGCGCCAGCAGCTTGGCAATAGGGCGGGGGGGCCCGTCTGAGCAGTTCTTC.

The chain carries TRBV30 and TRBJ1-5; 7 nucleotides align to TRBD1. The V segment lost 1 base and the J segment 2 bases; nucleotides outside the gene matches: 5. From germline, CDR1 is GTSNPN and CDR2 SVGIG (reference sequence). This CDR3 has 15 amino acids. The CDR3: CAWSEGAVGNQPQHF. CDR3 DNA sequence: TGTGCCTGGAGTGAGGGGGCAGTCGGCAATCAGCCCCAGCATTTT.

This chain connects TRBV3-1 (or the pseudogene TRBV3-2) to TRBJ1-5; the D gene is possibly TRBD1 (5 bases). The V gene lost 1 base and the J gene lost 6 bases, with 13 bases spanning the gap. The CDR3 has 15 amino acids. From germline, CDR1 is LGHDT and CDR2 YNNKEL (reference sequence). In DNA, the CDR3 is TGTGCCAGCAGCCAAGGGGGGGGGTGGAGTCAGCCCCAGCATTTT. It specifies CASSQGGGWSQPQHF.

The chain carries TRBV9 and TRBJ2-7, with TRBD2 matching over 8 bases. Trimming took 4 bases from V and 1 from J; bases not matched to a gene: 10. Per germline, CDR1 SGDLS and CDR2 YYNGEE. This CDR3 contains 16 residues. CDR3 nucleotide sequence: TGTGCCAGCAGCCCTTTGGGGCGGGGGGCTTCCTACGAGCAGTACTTC. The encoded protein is CASSPLGRGASYEQYF.

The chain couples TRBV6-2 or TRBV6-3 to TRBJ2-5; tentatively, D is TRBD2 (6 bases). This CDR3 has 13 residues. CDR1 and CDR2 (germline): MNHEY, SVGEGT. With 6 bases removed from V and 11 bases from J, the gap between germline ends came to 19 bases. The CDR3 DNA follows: TGTGCCAGCAGCCGGACCGGGACTCCGGTTCAGTACTTC. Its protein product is CASSRTGTPVQYF.

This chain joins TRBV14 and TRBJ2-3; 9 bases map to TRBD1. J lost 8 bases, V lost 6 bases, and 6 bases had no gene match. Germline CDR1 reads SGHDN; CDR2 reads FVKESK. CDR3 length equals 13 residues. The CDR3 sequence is CASSIQGAGTQYF. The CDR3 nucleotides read TGTGCCAGCAGTATACAGGGGGCAGGTACGCAGTATTTT. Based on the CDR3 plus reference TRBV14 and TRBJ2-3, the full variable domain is EAGVTQFPSHSVIEKGQTVTLRCDPISGHDNLYWYRRVMGKEIKFLLHFVKESKQDESGMPNNRFLAERTGGTYSTLKVQPAELEDSGVYFCASSIQGAGTQYFGPGTRLTVL.

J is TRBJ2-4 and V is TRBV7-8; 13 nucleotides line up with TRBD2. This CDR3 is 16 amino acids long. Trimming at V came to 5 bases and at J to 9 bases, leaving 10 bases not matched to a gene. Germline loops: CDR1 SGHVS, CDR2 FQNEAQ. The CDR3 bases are TGTGCCAGCAGCCCTAGGACTAGCGGGGGTCTGGGCATTCAGTACTTC. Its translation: CASSPRTSGGLGIQYF.

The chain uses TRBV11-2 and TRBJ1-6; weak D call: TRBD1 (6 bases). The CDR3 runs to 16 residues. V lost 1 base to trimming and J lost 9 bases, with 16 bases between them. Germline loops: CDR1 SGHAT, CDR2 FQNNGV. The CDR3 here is CASSLVAGTIPSPLHF. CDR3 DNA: TGTGCCAGCAGCTTAGTGGCAGGGACAATTCCTTCACCCCTCCACTTT.

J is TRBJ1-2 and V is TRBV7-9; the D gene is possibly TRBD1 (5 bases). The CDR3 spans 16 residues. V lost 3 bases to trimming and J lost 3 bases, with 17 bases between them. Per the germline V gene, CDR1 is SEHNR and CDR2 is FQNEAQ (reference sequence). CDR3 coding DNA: TGTGCCAGCAGCTTCTTGGGGCCGGGAGGGGACTATGGCTACACCTTC. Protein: CASSFLGPGGDYGYTF.

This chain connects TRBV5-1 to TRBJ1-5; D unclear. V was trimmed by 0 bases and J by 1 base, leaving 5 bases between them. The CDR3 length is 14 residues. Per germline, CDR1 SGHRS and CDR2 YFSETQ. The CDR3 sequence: CASSLAGSNQPQHF. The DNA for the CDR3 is TGCGCCAGCAGCTTGGCTGGCAGCAATCAGCCCCAGCATTTT. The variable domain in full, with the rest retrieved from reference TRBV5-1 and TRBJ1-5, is KAGVTQTPRYLIKTRGQQVTLSCSPISGHRSVSWYQQTPGQGLQFLFEYFSETQRNKGNFPGRFSGRQFSNSRSEMNVSTLELGDSALYLCASSLAGSNQPQHFGDGTRLSIL.

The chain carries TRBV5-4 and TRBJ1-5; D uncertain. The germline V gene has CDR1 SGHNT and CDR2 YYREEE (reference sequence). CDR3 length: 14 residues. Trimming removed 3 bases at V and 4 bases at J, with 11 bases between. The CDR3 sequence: CASSSGIPNQPQHF. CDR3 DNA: TGTGCCAGCAGCTCCGGGATACCTAATCAGCCCCAGCATTTT.

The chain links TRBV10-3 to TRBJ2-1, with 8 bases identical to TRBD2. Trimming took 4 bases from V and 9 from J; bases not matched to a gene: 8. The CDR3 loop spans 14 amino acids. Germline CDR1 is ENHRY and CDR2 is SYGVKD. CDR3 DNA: TGTGCCATCAGTGTCGCAGCGGGGGCAGGTGAGCAGTTCTTC. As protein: CAISVAAGAGEQFF.

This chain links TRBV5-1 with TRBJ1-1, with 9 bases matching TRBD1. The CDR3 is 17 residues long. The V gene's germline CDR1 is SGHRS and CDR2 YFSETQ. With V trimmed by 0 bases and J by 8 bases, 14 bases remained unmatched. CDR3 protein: CASSLDSYPGTGQEAFF. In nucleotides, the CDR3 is TGCGCCAGCAGCTTGGACTCTTATCCCGGGACAGGGCAGGAAGCTTTCTTT.

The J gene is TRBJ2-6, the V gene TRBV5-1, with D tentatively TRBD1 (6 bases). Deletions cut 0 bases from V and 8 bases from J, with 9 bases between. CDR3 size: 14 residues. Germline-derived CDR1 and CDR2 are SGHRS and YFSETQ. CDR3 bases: TGCGCCAGCAGCTTGGCAGGGGCACCCAACGTCCTGACTTTC. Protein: CASSLAGAPNVLTF.

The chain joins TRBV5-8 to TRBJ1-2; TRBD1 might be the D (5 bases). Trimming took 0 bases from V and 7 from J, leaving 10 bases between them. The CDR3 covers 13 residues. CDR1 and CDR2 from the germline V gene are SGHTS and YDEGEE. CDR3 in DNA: TGTGCCAGCAGCTTGGGACAGATAGCTGGCTACACCTTC. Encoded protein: CASSLGQIAGYTF.

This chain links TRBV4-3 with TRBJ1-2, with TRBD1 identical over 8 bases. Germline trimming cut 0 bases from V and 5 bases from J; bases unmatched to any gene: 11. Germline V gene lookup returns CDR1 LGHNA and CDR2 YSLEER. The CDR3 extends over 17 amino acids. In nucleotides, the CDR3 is TGCGCCAGCAGCCAAGATTTAGCAGGGGGCGAGAGGTATGGCTACACCTTC. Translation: CASSQDLAGGERYGYTF.

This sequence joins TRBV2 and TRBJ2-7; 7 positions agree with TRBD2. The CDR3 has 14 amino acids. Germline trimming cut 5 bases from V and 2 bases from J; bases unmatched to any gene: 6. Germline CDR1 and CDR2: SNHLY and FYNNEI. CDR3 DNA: TGTGCCAGCAGTTCCCAGCGGGGAACCTACGAGCAGTACTTC. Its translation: CASSSQRGTYEQYF. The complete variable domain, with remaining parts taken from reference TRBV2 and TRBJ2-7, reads EPEVTQTPSHQVTQMGQEVILRCVPISNHLYFYWYRQILGQKVEFLVSFYNNEISEKSEIFDDQFSVERPDGSNFTLKIRSTKLEDSAMYFCASSSQRGTYEQYFGPGTRLTVT.

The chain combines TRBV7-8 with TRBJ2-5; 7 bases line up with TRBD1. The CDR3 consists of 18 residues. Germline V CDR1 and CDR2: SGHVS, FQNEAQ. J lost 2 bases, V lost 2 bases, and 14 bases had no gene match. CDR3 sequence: CASSLYLRGQLSQETQYF. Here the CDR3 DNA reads TGTGCCAGCAGCTTATACCTCAGGGGACAGTTATCACAAGAGACCCAGTACTTC.

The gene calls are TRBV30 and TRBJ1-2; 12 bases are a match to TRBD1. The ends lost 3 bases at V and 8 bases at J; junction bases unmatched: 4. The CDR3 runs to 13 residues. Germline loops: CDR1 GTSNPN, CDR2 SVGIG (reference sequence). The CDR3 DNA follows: TGTGCCTGGAGGGGACAGGGGGCGTTCGGCTACACCTTC. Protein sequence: CAWRGQGAFGYTF.